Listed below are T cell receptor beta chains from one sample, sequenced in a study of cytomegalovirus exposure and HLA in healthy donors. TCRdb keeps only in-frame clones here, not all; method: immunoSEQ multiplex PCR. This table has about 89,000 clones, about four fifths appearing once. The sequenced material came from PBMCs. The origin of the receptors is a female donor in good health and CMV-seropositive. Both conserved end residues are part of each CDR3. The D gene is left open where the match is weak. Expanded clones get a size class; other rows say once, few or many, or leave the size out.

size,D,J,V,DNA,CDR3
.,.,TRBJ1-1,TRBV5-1,TGCGCCAGCAGCGAGGATGACAGGAACACTGAAGCTTTCTTT,CASSEDDRNTEAFF
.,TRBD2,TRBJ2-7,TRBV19,TGTGCCAGTAGTTCGGGACTAGCGTACGAGCAGTACTTC,CASSSGLAYEQYF
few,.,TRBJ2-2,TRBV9,TGTGCCAGCAGCGGAACAGGGGACTCCGGCGGGGAGCTGTTTTTT,CASSGTGDSGGELFF
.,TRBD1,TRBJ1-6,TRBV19,TGTGCCAGTAGTCTAACACCGGGACAGGGAATTTCACCCCTCCACTTT,CASSLTPGQGISPLHF
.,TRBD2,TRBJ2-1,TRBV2,TGTGCCAGCACGAGCGGGGTCTACAATGAGCAGTTCTTC,CASTSGVYNEQFF
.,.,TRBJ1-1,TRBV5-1,TGCGCCAGCAGCCCGGGGGGAGGTGGGCGTGAAGCTTTCTTT,CASSPGGGGREAFF
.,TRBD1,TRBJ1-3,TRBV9,TGTGCCAGCAGCGTAGCCGCAGGGGGCCTCATAGGAAACACCATATATTTT,CASSVAAGGLIGNTIYF
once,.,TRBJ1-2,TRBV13,TGTGCCAGCAGCTTAGCGGTTAACTATGGCTACACCTTC,CASSLAVNYGYTF
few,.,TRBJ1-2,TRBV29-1,TGCAGCGTTGAAGGTCCTAAAAACTATGGCTACACCTTC,CSVEGPKNYGYTF
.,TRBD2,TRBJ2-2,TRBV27,TGTGCCAGCAGTCTTCCGGGACTAGCGGGAGGGAGGACCGGGGAGCTGTTTTTT,CASSLPGLAGGRTGELFF
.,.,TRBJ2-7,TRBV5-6,TGTGCCAGCAGCTTCGAGTCGACTTACGAGCAGTACTTC,CASSFESTYEQYF
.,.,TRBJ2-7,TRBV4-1,TGCGCCAGCAGCCAGCCCGAGGGGGGGGTCGACGAGCAGTACTTC,CASSQPEGGVDEQYF
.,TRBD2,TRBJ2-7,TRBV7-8,TGTGCCAGCAGCCGGACTAGCGGTCTGCTCAAGCAGTACTTC,CASSRTSGLLKQYF
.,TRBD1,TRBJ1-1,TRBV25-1,TGTGCCAGCAGTGAAGGTAACAGGGGGCAGGAAACTGAAGCTTTCTTT,CASSEGNRGQETEAFF
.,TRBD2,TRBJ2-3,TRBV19,TGTGCCAGTAGTATTGGACTAGCGGGGGGGAGGACAGATACGCAGTATTTT,CASSIGLAGGRTDTQYF
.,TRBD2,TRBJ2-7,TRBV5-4,TGTGCCAGCAGCACCAAGCGGGAGGGCCCTTCCTACGAGCAGTACTTC,CASSTKREGPSYEQYF
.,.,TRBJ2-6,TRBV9,TGTGCCAGCAGCGGACGACAGAGCTCTGGGGCCAACGTCCTGACTTTC,CASSGRQSSGANVLTF
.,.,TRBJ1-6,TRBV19,TGTGCCAGTAGTATTCAGGGATCCTATAATTCACCCCTCCACTTT,CASSIQGSYNSPLHF
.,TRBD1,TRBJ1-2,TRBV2,TGTGCCAGGGAACAGGGGGAGGATGGCTACACCTTC,CAREQGEDGYTF
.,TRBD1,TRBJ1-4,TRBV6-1,TGTGCCAGCAACCTCCTTGGACAGGGGGGGGAAAAACTGTTTTTT,CASNLLGQGGEKLFF
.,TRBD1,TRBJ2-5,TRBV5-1,TGCGCCAGCAGCCCGGGACAGGCGTATGAGACCCAGTACTTC,CASSPGQAYETQYF
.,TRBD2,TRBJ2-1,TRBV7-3,TGTGCCAGCAGCCTAGCGGCAAGCTCCTACAATGAGCAGTTCTTC,CASSLAASSYNEQFF
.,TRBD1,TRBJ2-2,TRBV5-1,TGCGCCAGCGGAGCAGGGACAGGGAACACCGGGGAGCTGTTTTTT,CASGAGTGNTGELFF